One and the same sample provided the 2 T cell receptor beta chains below, sequenced in a study of CXCR3-negative and CXCR3-positive naive CD8 T cells. Libraries were UMI-labeled 5' RACE TRB cDNA. TCRdb reprocessed the 5' RACE reads; each CDR3 protein has one entry and no DNA is given. The sample has thousands of distinct CDR3 sequences. Sequencing was done on a sample of naive CXCR3- CD8+ T cells from blood. Subset noted: CD45RO-CCR7+CD27+CD95- naive CD8+ T cells lacking CXCR3 (TNR3-). These receptors originate from a human donor in good health. Some clones in this sample may be carry-over from other donors' samples.

The rearrangement links TRBV29-1 to TRBJ2-5; the TCRdb D gene call, TRBD1, has no DNA to confirm it. The CDR3 loop spans 12 amino acids. Germline V gives CDR1 SQVTM, CDR2 ANQGSEA. CDR3 sequence reads: CSDTTGSETQYF.

The gene calls are TRBV6-2 or TRBV6-3 and TRBJ1-2. In germline, CDR1 is MNHEY, CDR2 SVGEGT. This CDR3 has 15 residues. CDR3 sequence: CASSYSRSGDDGFTF.